This TCR beta chain was identified in a study of Ad26.COV2.S vaccination and SARS-CoV-2 variants. On the study more broadly: Intramuscularly, Ad26.COV2.S was given either once or twice, 56 days apart. General study points: Researchers cautioned that TCR breadth and depth analyses may have underestimated total T cell responses.

Sequencing was performed with immunoSEQ multiplex PCR; in TCRdb, only in-frame clones are kept and a portion is missing. The table records just under 250,000 clones, over 75% of them present only once. Documented treatment: over 15 received Ad26.COV2.S at low or high dose, single or two shots; about 5 received placebo; per-sample allocation not given. Sampling was performed 63 days after the first vaccine or placebo injection. Trimming pared 4 bases from V and 1 base from J, leaving 13 bases between. Per the germline V gene, CDR1 is KGHSH and CDR2 is LQKENI. This CDR3 comprises 15 residues. Turning to this clone: Its antigen remains unknown.

This rearrangement joins TRBV18 to TRBJ1-1; D not resolved. Sequences were derived from peripheral blood, sampled in a trial of Ad26.COV2.S vaccine versus placebo. This receptor was taken from a person between 18 and 60 years old who received the Ad26.COV2.S COVID-19 vaccine or a placebo. CDR3 in amino acids: CASSRSREPNTEAFF. As DNA, the CDR3 is TGTGCCAGCTCACGCTCGAGGGAACCGAACACTGAAGCTTTCTTT.